A selection of T cell receptor beta chains follows, all from one sample in a study of shared clonotypes between healthy human individuals. Libraries were prepared by immunoSEQ multiplex PCR; TCRdb keeps only in-frame clonotypes and omits some of them. Altogether 1,500,000 or so clones are present, about 98.5% being singletons, with the ten largest covering 0.36%. Sequencing used naive CD4+ T cells sorted from blood. The origin of the receptors is a young man in good health. Both conserved end residues are trimmed from each CDR3. Rows give clone size only sometimes, using once, few, many, or a class for an expanded clone.

CDR3,V,J,size
ASSFRTGRGSEKLF,TRBV7-9,TRBJ1-4,NA
ASSQKDRDNEQF,TRBV5-5,TRBJ2-1,once
ASKDRGREAEKLF,TRBV5-1,TRBJ1-4,NA
ASGITGSEQY,TRBV2,TRBJ2-7,NA
ASSDWAGQPLHEQY,TRBV6-4,TRBJ2-7,NA
ASSLGGTGRSGVRAF,TRBV5-1,TRBJ1-1,NA
ASSELEQKPYNEQF,TRBV6-1,TRBJ2-1,NA
ASSGLLEGGNSYEQY,TRBV6-1,TRBJ2-7,NA
ASRLGTDYLGVYEQY,TRBV7-2,TRBJ2-7,NA
ASNGSVGQGEIATNEKLF,TRBV6-4,TRBJ1-4,NA
ASSPPGASTDTQY,TRBV18,TRBJ2-3,NA
ASSLLGTDTQY,TRBV7-9,TRBJ2-3,NA
ASSPGHISYEQY,TRBV6-5,TRBJ2-7,NA
ASSWGQGGTSGNQPQH,TRBV2,TRBJ1-5,NA
GAPEASGNDNEQF,TRBV7-9,TRBJ2-1,NA
ASSSTTSSYNEQF,TRBV7-8,TRBJ2-1,NA
ASSKPGQGSETQY,TRBV5-4,TRBJ2-5,NA
ASSPRGQGKSGANVLT,TRBV11-2,TRBJ2-6,NA
ASSLGTSGGARADTQY,TRBV5-4,TRBJ2-3,NA
ASSPTVYQETQY,TRBV7-9,TRBJ2-5,NA
ASSEGGAEAF,TRBV25-1,TRBJ1-1,NA
ASSLVQGWVAF,TRBV5-6,TRBJ1-1,NA